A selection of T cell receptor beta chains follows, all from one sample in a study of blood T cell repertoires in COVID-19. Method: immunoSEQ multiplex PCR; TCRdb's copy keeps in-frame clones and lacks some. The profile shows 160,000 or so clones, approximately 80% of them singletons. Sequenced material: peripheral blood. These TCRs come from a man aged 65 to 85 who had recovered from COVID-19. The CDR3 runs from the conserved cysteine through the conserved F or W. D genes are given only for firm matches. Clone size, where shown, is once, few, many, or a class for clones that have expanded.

CASSLGGGQGPEKLFF TGTGCCAGCAGTTTAGGGGGGGGACAGGGCCCTGAAAAACTGTTTTTT - TRBJ1-4 TRBD1 TRBV28
CASSPRTGLAKNIQYF TGTGCCAGCAGTCCGCGGACAGGTCTAGCCAAAAACATTCAGTACTTC - TRBJ2-4 TRBD1 TRBV28
CAWSDSGSGYTF TGTGCCTGGAGTGACTCAGGATCTGGCTACACCTTC - TRBJ1-2 - TRBV30
CASSPGTSGSYEQFF TGCGCCAGCAGCCCTGGGACTAGCGGGAGTTATGAGCAGTTCTTC - TRBJ2-1 TRBD2 TRBV5-1
CASSVAGITEETQYF TGTGCCAGCAGCGTAGCAGGCATCACAGAAGAGACCCAGTACTTC - TRBJ2-5 - TRBV9
CASSYPGLASDEQFF TGTGCCAGCAGTTATCCGGGACTAGCGAGTGATGAGCAGTTCTTC - TRBJ2-1 TRBD2 TRBV5-6
CASGRKGAGEETQYF TGTGCCAGCGGTAGGAAAGGTGCGGGAGAAGAGACCCAGTACTTC - TRBJ2-5 TRBD2 TRBV5-4
CASSTLLDNYEQYF TGTGCCAGCAGCACCTTACTAGATAACTACGAGCAGTACTTC - TRBJ2-7 - TRBV7-9
CASSSRVLTGSNQPQHF TGTGCCAGCAGTTCGAGGGTCCTAACAGGGTCCAATCAGCCCCAGCATTTT - TRBJ1-5 - TRBV27
CAITGTENTEAFF TGTGCCATCACCGGGACAGAGAACACTGAAGCTTTCTTT few TRBJ1-1 TRBD1 TRBV10-3
CASSLGGDTDTQYF TGTGCCAGCAGCTTGGGCGGAGACACAGATACGCAGTATTTT - TRBJ2-3 - TRBV5-4
CASSVTPSGISSYEQYF TGTGCCAGTAGTGTGACTCCTAGCGGAATCTCCTCCTACGAGCAGTACTTC - TRBJ2-7 TRBD2 TRBV19
CASSSTSGTYEQYF TGTGCCAGCAGCTCGACTAGCGGAACCTACGAGCAGTACTTC - TRBJ2-7 TRBD2 TRBV7-9
CASSLFTGENEKLFF TGTGCCAGCAGCTTATTTACAGGGGAGAATGAAAAACTGTTTTTT - TRBJ1-4 TRBD1 TRBV7-8
CASSEGERKLFF TGCGCCAGCAGTGAAGGCGAGAGGAAACTGTTTTTT - TRBJ1-4 - TRBV10-2
CASSPLKAVEKVDTQYF TGCGCCAGCAGCCCCCTTAAGGCGGTGGAGAAGGTGGATACGCAGTATTTT - TRBJ2-3 - TRBV4-1
CASSYGSGYTEAFF TGTGCCAGCAGTTACGGTTCGGGGTACACTGAAGCTTTCTTT - TRBJ1-1 - TRBV6-5
CASRAATTDTQYF TGTGCCAGCAGGGCAGCGACCACAGATACGCAGTATTTT - TRBJ2-3 - TRBV6-5
CASSSIEREGHEQYF TGTGCCAGCAGCTCAATTGAGCGGGAGGGCCACGAGCAGTACTTC - TRBJ2-7 TRBD2 TRBV5-6
CATSRVGVTAGSQYF TGTGCCACCAGCAGAGTCGGCGTTACAGCGGGATCGCAGTATTTT - TRBJ2-3 TRBD2 TRBV15
CASNTPDRPKLFF TGTGCCAGTAATACCCCCGACAGGCCGAAACTGTTTTTT - TRBJ1-4 - TRBV19
CASSAKTSWYDEQFF TGTGCCAGCAGTGCTAAGACTAGCTGGTACGATGAGCAGTTCTTC - TRBJ2-1 TRBD2 TRBV2
CASSYTSGRQETQYF TGTGCCAGCAGTTACACTAGCGGGAGACAAGAGACCCAGTACTTC - TRBJ2-5 TRBD2 TRBV6-5
CASSRGQGPSGNTIYF TGTGCCAGCAGCCGAGGACAGGGCCCTTCTGGAAACACCATATATTTT - TRBJ1-3 TRBD1 TRBV3-1/TRBV3-2
CASSLTQGRSTEAFF TGTGCCAGCTCACTTACACAGGGTCGGAGCACTGAAGCTTTCTTT - TRBJ1-1 - TRBV18
CASGPAGAGELFF TGTGCCAGCGGTCCGGCAGGGGCCGGGGAGCTGTTTTTT - TRBJ2-2 - TRBV6-6
CATSYDSVQETQYF TGTGCCACCAGCTACGATAGCGTCCAAGAGACCCAGTACTTC - TRBJ2-5 - TRBV15
CASSRTSGSSGELFF TGTGCCAGCAGTCGGACTAGCGGGAGCAGCGGGGAGCTGTTTTTT - TRBJ2-2 TRBD2 TRBV2
CAISHATSGGSFTDTQYF TGTGCCATCAGTCACGCGACTAGCGGAGGGAGTTTTACAGATACGCAGTATTTT - TRBJ2-3 TRBD2 TRBV10-3
CASSLALAGPSSYNEQFF TGTGCCAGCAGCTTAGCGCTAGCGGGCCCAAGCTCCTACAATGAGCAGTTCTTC - TRBJ2-1 TRBD2 TRBV13
CASRSGTANTGELFF TGTGCCAGCAGGTCCGGGACAGCGAACACCGGGGAGCTGTTTTTT - TRBJ2-2 TRBD1 TRBV5-4
CASATGLGSPLHF TGTGCCAGCGCAACAGGGCTAGGTTCACCCCTCCACTTT - TRBJ1-6 - TRBV6-5
CASSGQGRSYEQYF TGTGCCAGCAGCGGACAGGGGAGGTCTTACGAGCAGTACTTC - TRBJ2-7 TRBD1 TRBV6-5
CASSTGTGGLSGYGYTF TGTGCCAGCAGCACCGGGACAGGGGGCTTGTCGGGTTATGGCTACACCTTC - TRBJ1-2 TRBD1 TRBV27
CASSFTGLLEAFF TGTGCCAGCAGTTTCACAGGGTTGCTGGAAGCTTTCTTT - TRBJ1-1 - TRBV12-3/TRBV12-4
CASSQVFADTQYF TGCGCCAGCAGCCAAGTTTTCGCAGATACGCAGTATTTT - TRBJ2-3 - TRBV4-1
CASSATGIRNSPLHF TGTGCCAGCAGCGCCACAGGGATAAGGAATTCACCCCTCCACTTT - TRBJ1-6 - TRBV9
CASSPHSGSYEQYF TGTGCCAGCAGTCCTCACAGCGGCTCCTACGAGCAGTACTTC once TRBJ2-7 - TRBV28
CASGGGENYEQYF TGTGCCAGCGGGGGAGGGGAGAACTACGAGCAGTACTTC - TRBJ2-7 TRBD2 TRBV28
CASSPGVAGGPTKNIQYF TGTGCCAGCAGCCCGGGGGTAGCGGGAGGGCCAACCAAAAACATTCAGTACTTC - TRBJ2-4 TRBD2 TRBV7-6
CASSLAGTSGSYEQYF TGCGCCAGCAGCTTGGCGGGGACTAGCGGGAGCTACGAGCAGTACTTC - TRBJ2-7 TRBD2 TRBV5-1
CASSPTGGNPGAFF TGTGCCAGCAGCCCAACGGGGGGGAACCCCGGGGCTTTCTTT once TRBJ1-1 - TRBV6-6